The 9 T cell receptor beta chains reported below all come from one sample, sequenced in a study of blood T cell repertoires in COVID-19. Produced via immunoSEQ multiplex PCR; TCRdb's table is partial and in-frame only. This table holds approximately 200,000 clones, around 88% found once. Source material: peripheral blood. These TCRs come from a man in his late teens or twenties with active or convalescent COVID-19.

The V gene is TRBV5-6, the J gene TRBJ2-2; TRBD2 matches at 14 bases. The germline CDR1 and CDR2 sequences are SGHDT and YYEEEE. This CDR3 is built from 19 residues. V gave up 5 bases and J gave up 0 bases; unmatched junction bases: 9. The CDR3 DNA reads TGTGCCAGCAGATATGGGACTAGCGGGAGCCCCGCGAACACCGGGGAGCTGTTTTTT. Its translation is CASRYGTSGSPANTGELFF.

This rearrangement joins TRBV6-1 to TRBJ2-3; TRBD1 matches at 9 bases. The trim removed 8 bases at V and 3 bases at J, leaving 9 bases unmatched. CDR1 MNHNS and CDR2 SASEGT come from the germline V gene. This CDR3 comprises 15 residues. The CDR3 spells CASLSGQGITDTQYF. CDR3 nucleotide sequence: TGTGCCAGCTTGTCGGGACAGGGAATAACAGATACGCAGTATTTT.

The chain links TRBV5-1 to TRBJ1-2, with 11 nucleotides matching TRBD1. The germline CDR1 and CDR2 sequences are SGHRS and YFSETQ. Trimming at V came to 0 bases and at J to 0 bases, leaving 4 bases not matched to a gene. The CDR3 is 17 amino acids. As DNA, the CDR3 is TGCGCCAGCAGCTTGGGGGACAGGGGGACTCCTAACTATGGCTACACCTTC. It encodes CASSLGDRGTPNYGYTF. Full variable domain (outside the CDR3, taken from reference TRBV5-1 and TRBJ1-2): KAGVTQTPRYLIKTRGQQVTLSCSPISGHRSVSWYQQTPGQGLQFLFEYFSETQRNKGNFPGRFSGRQFSNSRSEMNVSTLELGDSALYLCASSLGDRGTPNYGYTFGSGTRLTVV.

CDR3 nucleotides: TGTGCCAGCAGTTTCCAACAGGGAAGGGCGTTCTTC. This translates into CASSFQQGRAFF. V usage is TRBV28 and J usage is TRBJ2-1; weak D call: TRBD1 (6 bases). The CDR3 totals 12 residues. Trimming removed 3 bases at V and 15 bases at J, with 15 bases between. In germline, CDR1 is MDHEN, CDR2 SYDVKM.

This chain links TRBV28 with TRBJ1-6; 12 bases are a match to TRBD1. CDR1 MDHEN and CDR2 SYDVKM come from the germline V gene. Trimming cost V 1 base and J 10 bases; bases outside gene matches: 5. The CDR3 totals 16 residues. In nucleotides, the CDR3 is TGTGCCAGCAGTTTATTGGGGGGGACAGGGGGCTCACCCCTCCACTTT. Translation: CASSLLGGTGGSPLHF.

This chain links TRBV20-1 with TRBJ2-7, with D perhaps TRBD2 (5 bases). Per the germline V gene, CDR1 is DFQATT and CDR2 is SNEGSKA (reference sequence). V lost 7 bases to trimming and J lost 7 bases, with 14 bases between them. The CDR3 is 11 residues long. CDR3 in DNA: TGCAGTGGAAGGATCTCGGGGGAGCAGTACTTC. This sequence encodes CSGRISGEQYF.

The chain carries TRBV7-9 and TRBJ1-4; unclear D gene. CDR1 and CDR2 from the germline V gene are SEHNR and FQNEAQ (reference sequence). CDR3 length: 14 amino acids. With 5 bases removed from V and 3 bases from J, the gap between germline ends came to 10 bases. CDR3 coding DNA: TGTGCCAGCAGCCTTAATGGGCCTAATGAAAAACTGTTTTTT. The encoded protein is CASSLNGPNEKLFF.

The chain recombines TRBV11-2 with TRBJ1-1; D might be TRBD1 (6 bases). The CDR3 totals 13 residues. The germline gives CDR1 SGHAT, CDR2 FQNNGV. The V and J ends lost 3 bases and 1 base respectively, with 6 bases between them. CDR3 amino acids: CASSLGQNTEAFF. In nucleotides, the CDR3 is TGTGCCAGCAGCTTGGGACAGAACACTGAAGCTTTCTTT.

The chain links TRBV6-6 to TRBJ1-1; a possible D gene is TRBD1 (5 bases). CDR3 size: 13 residues. Trimming removed 7 bases at V and 5 bases at J, with 14 bases between. The germline V gene encodes CDR1 MNHNY and CDR2 SVGAGI (reference sequence). The DNA for the CDR3 is TGTGCCAGCAAGCCGACAGCACGGACTGAAGCTTTCTTT. It is translated as CASKPTARTEAFF.